A selection of T cell receptor beta chains follows, all from one sample in a study of blood T cell repertoires in COVID-19. Assay: immunoSEQ multiplex PCR; the TCRdb copy retains only in-frame clones and omits some. The table records 100,000 to 150,000 clones, roughly 80% of them present only once. The sample was peripheral blood. Receptors originate from a human donor in a cohort sampled during active COVID-19. Both conserved end residues are part of each CDR3. A D gene is named only where the DNA matches it firmly. Only part of the rows carry a size: once, few, many, or a class if the clone is expanded.

TRBV30	TRBJ1-2	.	TRBD1	CAWGPLGQGGYGYTF	TGTGCCTGGGGCCCCCTGGGACAGGGCGGTTATGGCTACACCTTC
TRBV5-6	TRBJ2-7	once	.	CASSLTGISYEQYF	TGTGCCAGCAGCTTGACCGGGATCTCCTACGAGCAGTACTTC
TRBV7-8	TRBJ1-5	.	.	CASSLLTGSNQPQHF	TGTGCCAGCAGCCTCCTTACAGGTAGCAATCAGCCCCAGCATTTT
TRBV19	TRBJ1-2	.	TRBD1	CASSIRTGPYGYTF	TGTGCCAGTAGTATAAGGACAGGGCCCTATGGCTACACCTTC
TRBV5-1	TRBJ2-1	.	TRBD2	CASSLVSRAGAFFNEQFF	TGCGCCAGCAGCTTGGTGAGTCGGGCGGGAGCCTTTTTCAATGAGCAGTTCTTC
TRBV30	TRBJ2-3	.	TRBD2	CAWIQRGDTDTQYF	TGTGCCTGGATACAGCGGGGGGACACAGATACGCAGTATTTT
TRBV7-8	TRBJ1-4	.	TRBD1	CASSLQTGFEKLFF	TGTGCCAGCAGCCTTCAGACAGGGTTTGAAAAACTGTTTTTT
TRBV27	TRBJ2-7	.	TRBD1	CASSLAQGYEQYF	TGTGCCAGCAGTTTAGCACAGGGGTACGAGCAGTACTTC
TRBV4-1	TRBJ2-2	.	.	CASRGGRGATGELFF	TGCGCCAGCAGAGGAGGGCGGGGAGCAACCGGGGAGCTGTTTTTT
TRBV28	TRBJ2-1	.	.	CASRIRNEQFF	TGTGCCAGCAGAATTAGAAATGAGCAGTTCTTC
TRBV4-1	TRBJ1-1	many	.	CASSQEGGPGLNTEAFF	TGCGCCAGCAGCCAAGAGGGGGGTCCGGGGTTGAACACTGAAGCTTTCTTT
TRBV5-5	TRBJ1-6	.	.	CASSLLYYNSPLHF	TGTGCCAGCAGCTTGCTGTACTATAATTCACCCCTCCACTTT
TRBV19	TRBJ2-3	once	.	CASSISRVSRDTQYF	TGTGCCAGTAGTATATCCAGGGTTTCCCGAGATACGCAGTATTTT
TRBV13	TRBJ2-1	.	TRBD2	CASSSTIAGGNYNEQFF	TGTGCCAGCAGCTCAACAATAGCGGGGGGGAATTACAATGAGCAGTTCTTC
TRBV29-1	TRBJ2-3	.	.	CSVARALGSTDTQYF	TGCAGCGTTGCTCGAGCGTTAGGAAGCACAGATACGCAGTATTTT
TRBV7-9	TRBJ1-1	once	TRBD1	CASSPFTGDTEAFF	TGTGCCAGCAGCCCTTTTACAGGGGACACTGAAGCTTTCTTT
TRBV28	TRBJ2-3	.	.	CASATPGALADTQYF	TGTGCCAGCGCTACCCCGGGAGCGTTGGCAGATACGCAGTATTTT
TRBV5-5	TRBJ2-7	once	.	CASSRGGPEQYF	TGTGCCAGCAGCCGCGGAGGGCCCGAGCAGTACTTC
TRBV18	TRBJ2-7	.	.	CASSPGDSPSYEQYF	TGTGCCAGCTCACCAGGGGACTCCCCTTCCTACGAGCAGTACTTC
TRBV7-8	TRBJ2-7	.	.	CASSSHVTQAEQYF	TGTGCCAGCAGCTCCCACGTTACTCAAGCCGAGCAGTACTTC
TRBV28	TRBJ1-3	.	.	CASSLAIRSGNTIYF	TGTGCCAGCAGTCTAGCTATCAGATCTGGAAACACCATATATTTT
TRBV6-5	TRBJ1-3	few	.	CAGQGSTTIYF	TGTGCCGGGCAGGGGTCGACCACCATATATTTT